This T cell receptor (beta chain) was retrieved from a study of identical twins. Using its own MiXCR run on the 5' RACE reads, TCRdb lists one record per CDR3 protein. There are 400,000 to 550,000 distinct CDR3 sequences in the sample; about 20% occur only once, and roughly 0.9% lies in the top ten. The CDR3 consists of 12 residues. CDR1 and CDR2 (germline): DFQATT, SNEGSKA (reference sequence). Trimming left V 3 bases short and J 9 bases short, with 12 bases between. These data were also filed under a second study, of T cells expressing NK-cell markers.

The specimen sequenced was CD4+ T cells sorted from blood. The chain couples TRBV20-1 to TRBJ2-1; D unresolved. This TCR was sampled from a woman younger than 30 in good health. CDR3 protein: CSASTLLSEQFF. The CDR3, as DNA: TGCAGTGCTAGCACTCTGTTAAGTGAGCAGTTCTTC.